This T cell receptor beta chain was found in a study of human T cells and chemical hapten exposure (dated by TCRdb to about 2021). Background on the whole study: For sensitization, 2% DPC in acetone was applied to a 2 cm by 2 cm area of upper inner arm skin. Blood samples were taken from patients before sensitization (week 0) and at 2, 6 and about 24 weeks after DPC sensitization. This study followed changes in the peripheral blood TCR repertoire in vivo during primary and secondary sensitization of alopecia patients to the hapten diphenylcyclopropenone (DPC). Libraries were pooled for sequencing, and per-sample TCR yields varied mainly because of small differences in library volumes within the pool. The patient cohort, mostly female, included alopecia areata with under or over 50% scalp involvement, alopecia totalis and alopecia universalis. Throughout the approximately 25-week study period, patients were also given weekly therapeutic DPC doses on the scalp. Patch testing was done on the upper back using Finn chambers containing 0.01% DPC, and results were scored after 6 days according to International Contact Dermatitis Research Group standards. Blood for TCR sequencing was provided by twenty-nine alopecia patients at one to four time points (pre-sensitization, 2, 6 and 24 weeks). Overall results and qualifications from the work: After repeated subsampling, changes were observed in the strength of the expansion versus patch-test correlation and in the threshold at which the correlation became significant. No change with DPC sensitization was found in the number of TCRs above 1 in 1000 frequency, and no evidence of global repertoire structure alterations was found. Patch test score correlated positively with the number of PT1 expanded TCRs, reaching significance at thresholds 8, 16 and 32 but not at 4. Because every patient had alopecia, a presumed autoimmune disease, the patients' immune response might differ from that of healthy individuals. Significantly more large CDR3 similarity clusters were formed by expanded TCRs than by pre-sensitization or healthy control sets, consistent with antigen-driven responses.

The time point label here, explained by the study, means: patch test 1, 2 weeks after DPC sensitization. What this sample's treatment or condition label stands for: therapeutic diphenylcyclopropenone sensitization with weekly scalp DPC. Blood at each patch-test visit was drawn before the patch test was applied. Patients were eligible if aged 18 to 70, diagnosed with alopecia and judged suitable for DPC therapy, and pregnant patients were excluded. Total RNA was isolated from unfractionated whole blood collected in Tempus Blood RNA tubes. This clonotype was observed a few times. Its antigen remains unidentified. No clone much larger than this one lies a single base away; base qualities are absent. The library was built by means of RACE. TCRdb names NextSeq 500 as the instrument used. Library preparation attached unique molecular identifiers to individual cDNA molecules for quantitative, reproducible TCR counting. From each blood RNA sample, both TCR alpha and TCR beta chains were sequenced. The authors' pipeline ran thus. The median number of TCRs per sample was over 95,000, ranging from about 20,000 to 750,000. V, J and CDR3 annotation of the TCR reads was performed with the Decombinator software suite. For the PS versus PT1 abundance plots, all samples were subsampled to the same number of TCRs (28,000). Expanded TCRs were defined as absent before sensitization and observed at least eight times at the 2-week time point. The raw public data were reprocessed by TCRdb itself: fastp quality trimming at Q25, MiXCR clonotype calling, in-frame beta chains only. All rows with the same CDR3 protein become a single entry with the most common DNA and genes. The V and J calls and clone size are TCRdb's, not the authors'. Across this sample there are some 110,000 distinct CDR3 sequences, with about 12% seen only once. The biggest ten clones account for roughly 1.3% of the sample.

V is cut by 0 bases and J by 2 bases, and the space between the germline ends is 14 bases. The CDR3 goes from the cysteine to the phenylalanine over 17 residues. Just CDR3 DNA is preserved here, 51 bases in frame from base 1. Per the germline V gene, SGHAT is the CDR1 and FQNNGV is the CDR2. This receptor chain uses TRBV11-2 and TRBJ2-1; the D gene remains uncertain. This TCR came from a woman aged 45-60 years with alopecia areata. Some clones in this sample may be carry-over from other donors' samples. This specimen consisted of whole blood, obtained in connection with sensitization to the hapten diphenylcyclopropenone (DPC). The DNA is TGTGCCAGCAGCTTAGAAGATCAAATCCCCCCCTACAATGAGCAGTTCTTC. Translated, it reads CASSLEDQIPPYNEQFF.